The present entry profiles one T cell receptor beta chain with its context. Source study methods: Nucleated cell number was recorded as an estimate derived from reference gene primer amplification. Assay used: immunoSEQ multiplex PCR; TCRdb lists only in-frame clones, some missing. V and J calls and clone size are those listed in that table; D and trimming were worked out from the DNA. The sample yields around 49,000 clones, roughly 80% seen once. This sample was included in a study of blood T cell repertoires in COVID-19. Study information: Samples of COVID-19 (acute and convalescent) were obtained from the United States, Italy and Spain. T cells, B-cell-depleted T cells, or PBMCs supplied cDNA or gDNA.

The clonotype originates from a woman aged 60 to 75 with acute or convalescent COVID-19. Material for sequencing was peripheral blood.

As DNA, the CDR3 is TGCGCCAGCAGCTGGGACACTCCTTATTACAATGAGCAGTTCTTC. Amino acids: CASSWDTPYYNEQFF. V gene TRBV5-1 combines with J gene TRBJ2-1; possible D gene TRBD1, 6 bases. This CDR3 comprises 15 residues. Trimming removed 3 bases from V and 4 bases from J, with 14 bases in between. Germline V gene lookup returns CDR1 SGHRS and CDR2 YFSETQ.